This T cell receptor (beta chain) was recorded in a study of post-analysis software for immune sequencing data. Overall study: Relapsing-remitting, secondary progressive and progressive-relapsing courses of multiple sclerosis were included. Points from the study as a whole: F-measure co-clustering was strong for batch-matched samples. Comparison with controls showed significantly lower normalized Chao1 diversity in multiple sclerosis patients. About 5 TRBV segments occurring more often in patients than controls included TRBV5-6, TRBV5-1 and TRBV20-1.

In this sample, this clonotype turned up a few times. Its antigen is not known. Germline CDR1 SQVTM, CDR2 ANQGSEA. The CDR3 length is 17 residues. The J segment lost 2 bases and the V segment lost 2 bases, leaving 10 bases of the junction unmatched. TCR beta cDNA libraries included unique molecular identifiers. A single record per CDR3 protein comes from TCRdb applying MiXCR to the PCR reads. The sample shows hundreds of thousands of distinct CDR3 sequences, approximately 57% of them seen only once. This chain links TRBV29-1 with TRBJ2-7, with TRBD2 matching over 12 bases. The sequence was obtained from a girl aged 5 to 17 with multiple sclerosis. The sample comprised blood. Here the CDR3 DNA reads TGCAGCGTTGAAAGCCTAGCGGGAGGGGGAAGCACCTACGAGCAGTACTTC. It is translated as CSVESLAGGGSTYEQYF.